This TCR beta chain was recorded in a study of T cells expressing NK-cell markers. Study information: Investigators obtained TCR beta repertoires from sorted CD3+CD56+NKG2C+, CD3+CD56+NKG2C- and CD3+CD56-NKG2C+ T cells. Seven donors tested HCMV-seropositive and one tested seronegative among the eight sequenced.

For each CDR3 protein, TCRdb gives one entry from its re-call of the 5' RACE reads, without DNA. This repertoire comprises roughly 450,000 distinct CDR3 sequences; its ten largest clones make up 1.4%. The germline V gene encodes CDR1 MGHDK and CDR2 SYGVNS. CDR3 length: 15 residues. Study results and caveats: In 5 or 6 donors, dominant NKG2C+ clonotypes were about 1.0-7.5% of CD8+ T cells. In a handful of donors, dominant clonotypes made up about 28.3-65% of CD3+CD56-NKG2C+ cells.

In regard to this clonotype: What it recognizes is unknown.

Specimen: blood T cells: a sorted CD56 or NKG2C T cell subset, CD4+ or CD8+ T cells, or bulk PBMC T cells (not recorded which). The TCR originated in a woman in her fifties or sixties in good health. The chain joins TRBV25-1 to TRBJ2-2; as DNA is missing, the TRBD2 call by TCRdb cannot be tested. The CDR3 is CASSEYRTNTGELFF.